The 14 T cell receptor beta chains below come from one sample, sequenced in a study of blood T cell repertoires in COVID-19. Some clones are missing from TCRdb's copy, which holds only in-frame ones; the method was immunoSEQ multiplex PCR. The repertoire holds about 330,000 clones, just over 85% seen once, with more than 9% in the top ten. Input material: PBMCs or T cells enriched from blood (not recorded which). The source is a woman aged 18-30 years who had recovered from COVID-19.

The chain recombines TRBV6-5 with TRBJ2-6; D gene ambiguous. This CDR3 has 13 amino acids. Germline loops: CDR1 MNHEY, CDR2 SVGAGI. V lost 7 bases to trimming and J lost 2 bases, with 6 bases between them. For the CDR3, the DNA is TGTGCCAGCACCATTGCTGGGGCCAACGTCCTGACTTTC. Translation: CASTIAGANVLTF.

The genes are TRBV2 and TRBJ1-5, with TRBD1 matching 7 bases. This CDR3 is built from 14 residues. Looked up from germline, CDR1 is SNHLY and CDR2 is FYNNEI. The trim removed 4 bases at V and 5 bases at J, leaving 5 bases unmatched. The CDR3 sequence is CASSGRQGHQPQHF. CDR3 coding DNA: TGTGCCAGCAGTGGCCGACAGGGACATCAGCCCCAGCATTTT. The whole variable domain, filled in from reference TRBV2 and TRBJ1-5, reads EPEVTQTPSHQVTQMGQEVILRCVPISNHLYFYWYRQILGQKVEFLVSFYNNEISEKSEIFDDQFSVERPDGSNFTLKIRSTKLEDSAMYFCASSGRQGHQPQHFGDGTRLSIL.

This sequence joins TRBV2 and TRBJ1-4, with 9 bases aligning to TRBD1. V gave up 7 bases and J gave up 2 bases; unmatched junction bases: 2. The CDR3 contains 14 residues. CDR1 SNHLY and CDR2 FYNNEI come from the germline V gene. CDR3 sequence: CASTDRGTNEKLFF. The CDR3 DNA reads TGTGCCAGCACGGACAGGGGTACTAATGAAAAACTGTTTTTT. Combining the CDR3 with reference TRBV2 and TRBJ1-4 gives the whole variable domain EPEVTQTPSHQVTQMGQEVILRCVPISNHLYFYWYRQILGQKVEFLVSFYNNEISEKSEIFDDQFSVERPDGSNFTLKIRSTKLEDSAMYFCASTDRGTNEKLFFGSGTQLSVL.

The chain combines TRBV12-3 or TRBV12-4 with TRBJ2-2; D possibly corresponds to TRBD1 (5 bases). V gave up 3 bases and J gave up 7 bases, with 9 bases separating them. The CDR3 spans 13 residues. CDR3 nucleotides: TGTGCCAGCAGTTTGGGGCGTGGCGGGGAGCTGTTTTTT. Translation: CASSLGRGGELFF.

CDR3 residues: CASSLGLAGVGETQYF. CDR3 DNA sequence: TGCGCCAGCAGCTTGGGACTAGCGGGAGTGGGAGAGACCCAGTACTTC. The chain uses TRBV5-1 and TRBJ2-5; 12 bases line up with TRBD2. The V and J ends lost 0 bases and 4 bases, in that order; junction bases with no gene match: 4. The CDR3 length is 16 residues. Per germline, CDR1 SGHRS and CDR2 YFSETQ.

The chain recombines TRBV7-8 with TRBJ2-7, with D possibly matching TRBD1 (6 bases). Per the germline V gene, CDR1 is SGHVS and CDR2 is FQNEAQ. Trimming took off 5 bases at V and 6 bases at J, with 14 bases between the two ends. The length of the CDR3 is 13 residues. CDR3 in amino acids: CASSNRETGEQYF. For the CDR3, the DNA is TGTGCCAGCAGCAACCGAGAGACAGGCGAGCAGTACTTC.

The chain employs TRBV30 and TRBJ1-5; D might be TRBD1 (5 bases). Trimming shortened V by 2 bases and J by 5 bases, and 10 bases separated the two germline ends. Germline loops: CDR1 GTSNPN, CDR2 SVGIG (reference sequence). The CDR3 contains 13 residues. The CDR3 protein is CAWSKGGDQPQHF. CDR3 nucleotides: TGTGCCTGGAGTAAGGGAGGGGATCAGCCCCAGCATTTT.

J is TRBJ1-3 and V is TRBV30; D unresolved. Per germline, CDR1 GTSNPN and CDR2 SVGIG (reference sequence). The CDR3 totals 14 residues. Trimming left V 0 bases short and J 0 bases short, with 6 bases between. CDR3: CAWSVSVSGNTIYF. In DNA, the CDR3 is TGTGCCTGGAGTGTGTCGGTCTCTGGAAACACCATATATTTT.

This clone was seen just once. The chain has TRBV7-9 and TRBJ2-7; possible D gene TRBD1, 5 bases. Trimming took 1 base from V and 3 from J, leaving 16 bases between them. Germline CDR1 and CDR2: SEHNR and FQNEAQ (reference sequence). The CDR3 consists of 16 residues. The CDR3 protein is CASSLEVGTGFYEQYF. The DNA for the CDR3 is TGTGCCAGCAGCTTAGAGGTCGGAACAGGATTCTACGAGCAGTACTTC.

The gene calls are TRBV5-4 and TRBJ2-3, with D possibly matching TRBD2 (6 bases). The CDR3 covers 15 residues. In germline, CDR1 is SGHNT, CDR2 YYREEE (reference sequence). The V and J ends lost 3 bases and 6 bases respectively, with 17 bases between them. CDR3 nucleotide sequence: TGTGCCAGCAGCTCCGGACTAAATTCTTTGGATACGCAGTATTTT. Protein sequence: CASSSGLNSLDTQYF.

This clone has more than one count but fewer than ten. The V and J genes are TRBV4-2 and TRBJ1-6; D gene ambiguous. The CDR3 length is 17 residues. V lost 0 bases, J lost 7 bases, and 16 bases lay in between. CDR1 is LGHNA, CDR2 YNFKEQ, per germline. Here the CDR3 DNA reads TGTGCCAGCAGCCAAGATTTAAACCCCCCGGGGAATTCACCCCTCCACTTT. Protein: CASSQDLNPPGNSPLHF.

The J gene is TRBJ2-7, the V gene TRBV4-1, with TRBD1 matching 7 bases. Looked up from germline, CDR1 is MGHRA and CDR2 is YSYEKL. The CDR3 is 15 residues long. V lost 3 bases, J lost 1 base, and 6 bases stayed unmatched. The CDR3 coding sequence is TGCGCCAGCAGCCAGCCCGGACAGGAGTCCTACGAGCAGTACTTC. Translating it yields CASSQPGQESYEQYF.

The chain couples TRBV5-4 to TRBJ2-1, with 8 bases matching TRBD2. The length of the CDR3 is 15 residues. Per the germline V gene, CDR1 is SGHNT and CDR2 is YYREEE (reference sequence). Trimming took 0 bases from V and 7 from J; bases not matched to a gene: 6. In DNA, the CDR3 is TGTGCCAGCAGCTTGGCCACCGGGGGGGCGAATGAGCAGTTCTTC. It yields the protein CASSLATGGANEQFF.

This chain connects TRBV19 to TRBJ1-1; D gene uncertain. Germline V lookup: CDR1 LNHDA, CDR2 SQIVND (reference sequence). V gave up 2 bases and J gave up 1 base, with 14 bases separating them. CDR3 length: 16 amino acids. The CDR3 is CASSILFGRENTEAFF. In DNA form, the CDR3 reads TGTGCCAGTAGTATACTATTCGGACGGGAGAACACTGAAGCTTTCTTT. The whole variable domain, remainder taken from reference TRBV19 and TRBJ1-1, is DGGITQSPKYLFRKEGQNVTLSCEQNLNHDAMYWYRQDPGQGLRLIYYSQIVNDFQKGDIAEGYSVSREKKESFPLTVTSAQKNPTAFYLCASSILFGRENTEAFFGQGTRLTVV.